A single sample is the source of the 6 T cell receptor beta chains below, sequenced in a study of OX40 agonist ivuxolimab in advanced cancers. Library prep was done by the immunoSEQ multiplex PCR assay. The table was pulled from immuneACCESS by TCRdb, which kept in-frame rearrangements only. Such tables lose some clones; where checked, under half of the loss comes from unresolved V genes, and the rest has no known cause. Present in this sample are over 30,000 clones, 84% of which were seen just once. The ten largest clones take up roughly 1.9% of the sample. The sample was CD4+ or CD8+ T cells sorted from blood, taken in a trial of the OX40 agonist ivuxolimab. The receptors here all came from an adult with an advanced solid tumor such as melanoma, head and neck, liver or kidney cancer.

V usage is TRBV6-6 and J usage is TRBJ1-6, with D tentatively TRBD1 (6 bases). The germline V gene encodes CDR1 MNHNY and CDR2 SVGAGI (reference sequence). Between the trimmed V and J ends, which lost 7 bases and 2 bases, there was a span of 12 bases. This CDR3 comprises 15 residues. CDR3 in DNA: TGTGCCAGCAATATACAGGGAGCCTATAATTCACCCCTCCACTTT. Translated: CASNIQGAYNSPLHF.

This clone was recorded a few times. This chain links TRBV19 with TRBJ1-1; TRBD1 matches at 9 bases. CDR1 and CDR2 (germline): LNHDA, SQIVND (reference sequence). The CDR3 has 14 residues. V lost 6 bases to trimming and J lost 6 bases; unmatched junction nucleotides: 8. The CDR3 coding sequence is TGTGCCAGTAGCAGGAGGACAGGGGCTGCTGAAGCTTTCTTT. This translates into CASSRRTGAAEAFF.

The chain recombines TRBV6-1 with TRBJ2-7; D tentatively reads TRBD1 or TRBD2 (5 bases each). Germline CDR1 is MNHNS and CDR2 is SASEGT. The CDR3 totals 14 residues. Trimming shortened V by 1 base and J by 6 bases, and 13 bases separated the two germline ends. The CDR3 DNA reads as TGTGCCAGCAGTGAAGGCAGGGTACGGGGCGAGCAGTACTTC. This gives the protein CASSEGRVRGEQYF.

The CDR3 loop reads CASTGTSGGWGTQYF. CDR3 bases: TGTGCCAGTACCGGGACTAGCGGGGGTTGGGGTACGCAGTATTTT. The rearrangement uses TRBV19 and TRBJ2-3, with 14 bases lining up with TRBD2. The germline V gene has CDR1 LNHDA and CDR2 SQIVND (reference sequence). V gave up 7 bases and J gave up 8 bases; unmatched junction bases: 8. The CDR3 extends over 15 amino acids.

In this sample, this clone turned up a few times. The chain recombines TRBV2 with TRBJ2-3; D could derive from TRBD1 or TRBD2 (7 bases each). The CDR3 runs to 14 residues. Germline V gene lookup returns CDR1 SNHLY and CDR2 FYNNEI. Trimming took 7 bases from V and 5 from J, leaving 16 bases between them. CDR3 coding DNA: TGTGCCAGCAAGGGGGGAGGGGGCTTAGATACGCAGTATTTT. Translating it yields CASKGGGGLDTQYF.

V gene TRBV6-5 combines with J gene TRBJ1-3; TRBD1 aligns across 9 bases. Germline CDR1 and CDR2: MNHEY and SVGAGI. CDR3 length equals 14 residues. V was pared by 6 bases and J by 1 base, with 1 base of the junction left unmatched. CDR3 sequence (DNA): TGTGCCAGCAGGGGACAGGGATCTGGAAACACCATATATTTT. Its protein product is CASRGQGSGNTIYF.